What follows are 13 T cell receptor beta chains derived from one specimen sequenced in a study of monozygotic twins with inflammatory bowel disease. From its re-call of the 5' RACE reads, TCRdb lists each CDR3 protein once, without DNA. The repertoire table contains about 130,000 distinct CDR3 sequences. Sequencing was performed on blood. The source of these receptors is a human donor with ulcerative colitis or Crohn's disease, or a healthy co-twin of an affected twin (not recorded which).

The CDR3 spells CASSSILAGVTDTQYF. This chain uses TRBV5-1 with TRBJ2-3; the TRBD2 assignment by TCRdb is unverifiable without DNA. CDR3 size: 16 residues. Germline assignment: CDR1 SGHRS and CDR2 YFSETQ.

The chain uses TRBV15 and TRBJ2-2; TCRdb names TRBD1, which stays unverified in the absence of DNA. The CDR3 sequence is 15 residues long. Germline values: CDR1 LNHNV, CDR2 YYDKDF (reference sequence). CDR3 sequence: CATSRDTGASGELFF.

The V and J genes are TRBV7-9 and TRBJ2-7; TCRdb proposes TRBD2, but this gene call is untestable without DNA. The germline V gene encodes CDR1 SEHNR and CDR2 FQNEAQ (reference sequence). This CDR3 region has 14 residues. The CDR3 spells CASSQRLAGDEQYF. The full variable domain, with the rest looked up from reference TRBV7-9 and TRBJ2-7, is DTGVSQNPRHKITKRGQNVTFRCDPISEHNRLYWYRQTLGQGPEFLTYFQNEAQLEKSRLLSDRFSAERPKGSFSTLEIQRTEQGDSAMYLCASSQRLAGDEQYFGPGTRLTVT.

The chain employs TRBV21-1 and TRBJ2-7; with no DNA, the TCRdb D assignment of TRBD2 cannot be verified. TRBV21-1 is listed as a pseudogene. The CDR3 covers 16 residues. CDR3 amino acids: CASSGGDFSPFPEQYF.

The V gene is TRBV27, the J gene TRBJ2-5. From germline, CDR1 is MNHEY and CDR2 SMNVEV (reference sequence). This CDR3 spans 13 amino acids. The CDR3 reads CASSFWGQETQYF.

V gene TRBV5-1 combines with J gene TRBJ2-3; absent DNA, TCRdb's TRBD2 call cannot be checked. The CDR3 has 15 residues. Germline CDR1 reads SGHRS; CDR2 reads YFSETQ. The chain's CDR3 is CASQGLAGATDTQYF.

The rearrangement joins TRBV27 to TRBJ2-1; TCRdb gives TRBD1 as the D gene, but with no DNA this cannot be confirmed. CDR1 and CDR2 from the germline V gene are MNHEY and SMNVEV (reference sequence). The CDR3 is made up of 14 amino acids. This CDR3 is CASRGGAGSSEQFF.

The rearrangement links TRBV6-5 to TRBJ2-7; TCRdb's D call, TRBD1, is unchecked because there is no DNA. The V gene's germline CDR1 is MNHEY and CDR2 SVGAGI. The CDR3 is made up of 19 amino acids. This chain's CDR3 is CASSYSGHQGGWKDYEQYF.

The chain links TRBV9 to TRBJ1-6; without DNA, the TCRdb call of TRBD1 cannot be checked. Germline V gives CDR1 SGDLS, CDR2 YYNGEE. CDR3 length equals 14 residues. The CDR3 is CASSREGANSPLHF.

V gene TRBV3-1 combines with J gene TRBJ2-2. The CDR3 consists of 16 residues. CDR1 LGHDT and CDR2 YNNKEL come from the germline V gene (reference sequence). CDR3: CASSQEMVGNTGELFF.

The rearrangement joins TRBV9 to TRBJ2-7; TCRdb's D gene call, TRBD2, goes unchecked for lack of DNA. The CDR3 has 14 amino acids. CDR1 and CDR2 from the germline V gene are SGDLS and YYNGEE. CDR3 residues: CASSVGSGSYEQYF.

This chain connects TRBV5-1 to TRBJ2-3. CDR1 is SGHRS, CDR2 YFSETQ, per germline. This CDR3 spans 16 amino acids. CDR3 region: CASSLGVVTGTDTQYF.

The chain couples TRBV11-2 to TRBJ2-4; with no DNA, the TCRdb D assignment of TRBD1 cannot be verified. This CDR3 is built from 13 residues. The germline gives CDR1 SGHAT, CDR2 FQNNGV. CDR3 protein: CASSLEQGNIQYF.